Listed here is a single T cell receptor beta chain. Its antigen is not known. Germline V gene data show CDR1 as SGHKS and CDR2 as YYEKEE (reference sequence). This CDR3 region has 13 residues. Trimming left V 4 bases short and J 0 bases short, with 6 bases between. This entry comes from a study of shared clonotypes between healthy human individuals. Study conclusions and caveats: Across a handful of donors, naive CD4 shared roughly 5%, naive CD8 around 3.8%, memory CD4 more than 2%, memory CD8 0.4%. Enrolling few donors narrowed the genetic and exposure-history diversity that was represented.

This was a deep-level run. Replicate PCRs for sorted subsets used around 200 ng DNA; this equaled tens of thousands of T cell genomes. Assay: immunoSEQ multiplex PCR; the TCRdb copy retains only in-frame clones and omits some. The sample lists over a million clones; roughly 98.5% were seen once. The rearrangement joins TRBV5-5 to TRBJ2-3; unclear D gene. This TCR was recovered from a young man in good health. The sequencing input was naive CD4+ T cells sorted from blood. Subset reported: CD45RA+ positively selected. The chain's CDR3 is CASSPLSTDTQYF. The CDR3 DNA is TGTGCCAGCAGCCCACTTAGCACAGATACGCAGTATTTT.